This T cell receptor (beta chain) was recorded in a study of molecular identifiers for immune sequencing clone quantification (dated by TCRdb to the late 2010s). The study in broad terms: For a replicate experiment, RNA from approximately 20,000 or 100,000 naive CD8 T cells was divided into five aliquots, of which four were sequenced. The study was a methods study using CD8 T cells to benchmark molecular-identifier clustering-based TCR repertoire sequencing (MIDCIRS) and TCR RNA copy counting. The study at large found these results: Spiked-in Jurkat TCR RNA (10 copies' worth), which is not part of the donor repertoire, was contained in the naive libraries. A single cell's worth of spiked-in Jurkat TCR RNA was reported detectable even among around 1 million naive CD8 T cells. Highly expanded clone sizes could be underestimated if identical TCR molecules share a barcode. When barcode sub-clustering was omitted, TCR diversity was inflated by chimeric consensus sequences, with chimeras reaching as high as 47%. Modeling gave around 3 recovered TCR RNA copies per cell versus roughly 10 by digital PCR, implying approximately 32% capture efficiency. In CMV-specific effector cells, clones with more than 20 RNA copies accounted for over 97% of molecules, whereas in naive cells such clones accounted for under 1%.

As for this clonotype: Its antigen has not been determined. With a much larger clone just one base away, this may be a read error.

Library preparation was by PCR. The data were produced on a NextSeq 500. Bulk TCR libraries were made following a previously described method, with the TCR primers given in Table S5. Purification of total RNA was performed with the Qiagen AllPrep DNA/RNA kit. Before analysis, reads from multiple sequencing runs of one library were combined. As for the original processing: Reads were retained only if their TCR constant sequence matched exactly, and those retained reads were trimmed to 150 nt and grouped according to their 12-nt molecular barcodes. Reads within each barcode group were sub-clustered using a 15% Levenshtein threshold, and quality-weighted consensus sequences were constructed for each RNA molecule. Non-functional sequences were excluded, and lower-count sequences lying one edit away from another sequence were also excluded. Based on a fit of two negative binomial distributions, barcode sub-clusters having less than 20% of the maximum read count were discarded. TCRdb reworked the public reads: Q25 trimming with fastp, MiXCR clone assembly, productive beta chains retained. CDR3 protein sequences are deduplicated, and each keeps its most common genes and DNA. The V and J calls shown here were made by TCRdb, not taken from the authors' results. In all, the sample holds some 580,000 distinct CDR3 sequences, and about 25% of those were seen once. About 0.84% of the sample comes from the top ten.

Naive CD8 T cell libraries were made from about 21,000 to 970,000 sorted cells using 10%, 30% or 50% of purified RNA. Naive CD8 T cells were FACS-sorted as CD8+CD4-CCR7+CD45RA+ on a BD FACSAria II into RLT Plus buffer. To test detection sensitivity, Jurkat RNA equal to 10 or so TCR copies was added to samples of about 20,000-1,000,000 naive CD8 T cells. Enrichment of CD8 T cells was done with RosetteSep CD8+ T Cell Enrichment Cocktail plus Ficoll-Paque, and ACK red cell lysis came afterward. Its CDR3 holds 18 amino acids, cysteine through phenylalanine. CDR3 DNA only is kept here, 54 bases in frame from base 1. CDR1 and CDR2 are read off the germline V gene as MGHRA and YSYEKL.

The sequencing sample was made of naive CD8+ T cells from blood, with Jurkat cell RNA spiked in. This specimen's cell subset or site label, interpreted: FACS-sorted CD8+CD4-CCR7+CD45RA+ naive T cells. This receptor chain uses TRBV4-1 and TRBJ1-1, with TRBD1 matching 7 junction bases. The sequence was collected from a human donor in good health. Some libraries in this study had Jurkat cell RNA spiked in. The encoded CDR3 is CASSQGLLQGRGNTQAFF. The DNA sequence is as follows: TGCGCCAGCAGCCAAGGGCTGCTACAGGGGCGGGGGAACACTCAAGCTTTCTTT.